This record concerns one TCR beta chain sequence. As originally analysed: Reference gene primer amplification yielded estimated nucleated cell counts. Measured with immunoSEQ multiplex PCR; TCRdb has only the in-frame clones, and not every one. That table supplies the V and J calls and clone size; D and trimming were determined from the DNA. Here the sample spans hundreds of thousands of clones, more than 70% being singletons. Germline assignment: CDR1 ENHRY and CDR2 SYGVKD. V was pared by 10 bases and J by 4 bases, with 13 bases between. The CDR3 is 12 residues long. This record belongs to a study of blood T cell repertoires in COVID-19. Study as a whole: Whether acute or convalescent, the COVID-19 samples came from the United States, Italy and Spain. PBMCs, B-cell-depleted T cells, or T cells provided the cDNA or gDNA that made up the material.

The sequenced material came from peripheral blood. The source of this sequence is a woman in her thirties with COVID-19, enrolled during active disease. The chain combines TRBV10-3 with TRBJ1-2, with D possibly TRBD1 on 5 matching bases. CDR3 loop: CASIGGSYGYTF. The CDR3 DNA reads as TGTGCCAGTATCGGGGGGAGCTATGGCTACACCTTC.